This T cell receptor (beta chain) is from a study of cytomegalovirus exposure and HLA in healthy donors. Study-wide results and limits: Later work showed greater clonal expansion in HLA-associated TCR beta chains than in equally common others. Sequencing likely generated an artifact that appeared as a cluster of highly shared sequence variants. Serostatus for CMV was the only available immune exposure information.

Notes on this clone: The antigen remains undetermined.

Use of 60 Vbeta and 13 Jbeta primers characterized the PCR. Original processing methods: Roughly 81 million unique TCR beta chains, 9 million to 11 million shared, were counted in a later analysis. Assay: immunoSEQ multiplex PCR; the TCRdb copy retains only in-frame clones and omits some. V, J and clone size derive from that table, while D and trimming were established from the DNA sequence. Counted here are under 150,000 clones, around 73% occurring once; the ten biggest clones make up around 14%. V was clipped by 4 bases and J by 3 bases; unmatched bases: 5. Germline CDR1 MNHNS, CDR2 SASEGT. This CDR3 has 14 residues.

This TCR derives from a human donor in good health. The gene calls are TRBV6-1 and TRBJ2-7; TRBD1 agrees at 8 bases. Sample: PBMCs. DNA for the CDR3: TGTGCCAGCAGTGGACAGGGGTTTGGCTACGAGCAGTACTTC. Translated: CASSGQGFGYEQYF.